Presented here are 2 T cell receptor beta chains from one specimen sequenced in a study of blood T cells in healthy people across ages. Through a sample-barcoded 5' primer and a J-beta primer mix, a second PCR was run for roughly 6 to 11 cycles. Via MiXCR, TCRdb re-called the 5' RACE reads, giving one row per CDR3 protein. The table shows about 970,000 distinct CDR3 sequences, with roughly 51% occurring only once. Sequenced material: blood. The source of these receptors is an older woman in good health.

This clonotype was found a few times. This may stem from a read error, because a much larger clone lies one nucleotide away. The chain recombines TRBV14 with TRBJ1-2; D remains ambiguous. Trimming took off 0 bases at V and 5 bases at J, with 4 bases between the two ends. Germline V gene sequence: CDR1 SGHDN, CDR2 FVKESK. CDR3 length: 12 amino acids. In nucleotides, the CDR3 is TGTGCCAGCAGCCAAGACCGTTATGGCTACACCTTC. Its translation is CASSQDRYGYTF.

V is TRBV24-1 and J is TRBJ2-3; D possibly corresponds to TRBD1 (6 bases). The CDR3 runs 16 residues. The V end was cut by 3 bases, the J end by 3 bases, with 15 bases between. Per germline, CDR1 KGHDR and CDR2 SFDVKD. The CDR3 nucleotides read TGTGCCACCAGTGATGGTAGGACAGCCTCAACAGATACGCAGTATTTT. It encodes CATSDGRTASTDTQYF.